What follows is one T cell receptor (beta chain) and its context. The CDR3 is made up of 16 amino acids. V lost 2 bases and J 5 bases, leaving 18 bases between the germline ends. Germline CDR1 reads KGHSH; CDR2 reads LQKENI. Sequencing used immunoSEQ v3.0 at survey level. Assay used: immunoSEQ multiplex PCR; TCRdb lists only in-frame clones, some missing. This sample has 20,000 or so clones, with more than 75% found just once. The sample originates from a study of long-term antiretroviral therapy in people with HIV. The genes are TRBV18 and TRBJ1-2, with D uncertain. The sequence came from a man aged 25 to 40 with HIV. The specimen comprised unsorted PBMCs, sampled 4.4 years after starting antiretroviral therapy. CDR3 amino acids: CASSPTSPHIEYGYTF. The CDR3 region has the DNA TGTGCCAGCTCACCAACCAGTCCCCACATCGAATATGGCTACACCTTC.